This T cell receptor (beta chain) was recorded in a study of T cell repertoires and HLA-DP antigens (dated by TCRdb to the late 2010s). For the study in its entirety: Using HeLa cells transduced to present allogeneic HLA-DP, the study set up an in vitro model of CD4+ T cell alloreactivity. One alloantigen differed from self by one peptide-binding groove amino acid, whereas the other differed by ten, modelling structurally similar versus dissimilar alloantigens. The three donors, two male and one female, ranged from the 18-to-29 to the 60-to-69 age band. An average DNA input of about 220 ng was used for sorted CD137+CD4+ samples, compared with 950 to 1,500 ng for pre-culture CD4+ samples.

As regards this clone: There is no known antigen for this receptor. Per-base qualities were not stored, and no clone one base away is much larger.

From V the trimming removes 6 bases and from J it removes 5 bases, while the gene matches leave 11 bases of the junction unaccounted for. Counted from cysteine to phenylalanine, this CDR3 has 15 amino acids. CDR3 DNA is the only sequence kept; it has 45 bases, read in frame from the first base. CDR1 is given as MNHEY and CDR2 as SMNVEV, both from the germline V gene (reference sequence). The immunoSEQ multiplex PCR, with forward primers for 54 TRBV segments and reverse primers for 13 TRBJ segments, was used to amplify TCRB CDR3 regions. Pre-culture CD4+ samples were sequenced at deep resolution with a target of approximately 180,000 T cell genomes. Sequencing of amplicons was performed on an Illumina HiSeq System, and 87 bp reads covering the CDR3 were generated. In the authors' own workflow: PCR and sequencing errors in the reads were corrected, and CDR3 regions were defined by aligning to IMGT reference sequences. Template and unique rearrangement counts were estimated using synthetic template pools. Clonality was computed as 1 minus Pielou's evenness. The Daley-Smith estimator was used to estimate richness. Morisita's index served as the measure of repertoire overlap. Clones found in cultured samples but undetected in the pre-culture repertoire of the corresponding donor were defined as low-abundance clones. TCRdb re-hosts the immuneACCESS table, in-frame sequences only. Its copies lack some clones; in the studies checked, an unresolved V gene accounts for under half of them, and the cause for the rest is not known. For V, J and clone size, that table is used; D and trimming come from the DNA. Recorded for this sample are some 120,000 clones; 80% to 95% of them occurred a single time. Together, the top ten hold 0.27% of the sample.

Summary of the overall study and its limitations: Clones undetected before culture had an average cumulative frequency of roughly 36% against one allele versus 50% to 55% against the other. Separate analysis of naive and memory CD4+ repertoires was not performed. Clonality of sorted CD137+ cells was similar against both alloantigens (roughly 0.4) and much higher than in pre-culture samples (approximately 0.04). The study was limited by having only three donors, by relying on a non-physiological HeLa antigen-presenting system, and by using total CD4+ responder cells.

Magnetic bead negative selection was used to isolate untouched CD4+ T cells from Ficoll-separated PBMC, with purity averaging 97.7%. Using magnetic beads, untouched CD4+ T cells were isolated from Ficoll-separated PBMC at approximately 98% purity, with only negligible CD8+ contamination. Donors were three healthy blood donors whose buffy coats supplied peripheral blood mononuclear cells. Each of the three donors was CMV seronegative. Genomic DNA was extracted with the DNeasy Blood & Tissue Kit. TCRB sequencing was performed on genomic DNA from sorted CD137+CD4+ cells and pre-culture CD4+ baseline samples from each subject.

The rearranged segments are TRBV27 and TRBJ2-7, with 9 central nucleotides matching TRBD1. What was sequenced was CD4+ T cells from PBMCs. The TCR comes from a woman aged 18 to 35 in good health and CMV-seronegative. The CDR3 here reads CASRRWDREEDEQYF. The DNA sequence reads TGTGCCAGCAGACGTTGGGACAGGGAAGAGGACGAGCAGTACTTC.